A single sample is the source of the 32 T cell receptor beta chains below, sequenced in a study of blood T cell repertoires in COVID-19. TCRdb's table, derived via immunoSEQ multiplex PCR, lists solely in-frame clones and lacks some. The sample lists about 220,000 clones; 70% to 85% were seen once. The sample comprised PBMCs or T cells enriched from blood (not recorded which). All receptors come from a woman aged 55-70 years who had recovered from COVID-19.

The chain employs TRBV5-6 and TRBJ1-4; D not certain. This CDR3 contains 15 residues. The V end was cut by 2 bases, the J end by 7 bases, with 15 bases between. Germline values: CDR1 SGHDT, CDR2 YYEEEE. Written as DNA, the CDR3 is TGTGCCAGCAGCTTCACTGAGGGCGCGACTGAAAAACTGTTTTTT. Amino acids: CASSFTEGATEKLFF.

CDR3 nucleotides: TGCGCCAGCAGCTTGGGCCCAGATGGCTACACCTTC. This translates into CASSLGPDGYTF. The rearrangement uses TRBV5-1 and TRBJ1-2; D is ambiguous. V was trimmed by 0 bases and J by 6 bases, leaving 6 bases between them. The CDR3 is made up of 12 amino acids. Germline CDR1 SGHRS, CDR2 YFSETQ.

The V gene is TRBV4-2, the J gene TRBJ2-1, with 7 bases matching TRBD2. The CDR3 runs to 15 residues. Germline V CDR1 and CDR2: LGHNA, YNFKEQ. V gave up 8 bases and J gave up 8 bases; unmatched junction bases: 15. The DNA for the CDR3 is TGTGCCAGCGGACAAATTCGTGGGGGGGAGGATGAGCAGTTCTTC. It encodes CASGQIRGGEDEQFF.

The chain combines TRBV6-2 or TRBV6-3 with TRBJ2-5; TRBD1 matches at 12 bases. CDR1 is MNHEY and CDR2 is SVGEGT in the germline V gene. The J segment lost 5 bases and the V segment lost 5 bases, leaving 12 bases of the junction unmatched. The CDR3 covers 17 residues. The CDR3 sequence is CASSLGPPGQGAETQYF. CDR3 in DNA: TGTGCCAGCAGTCTCGGCCCCCCGGGACAGGGGGCTGAGACCCAGTACTTC.

The rearrangement links TRBV27 to TRBJ2-1, with a possible D match to TRBD2 (6 bases). The V end lost 6 bases, the J end lost 4 bases, and 13 bases lay between the germline ends. CDR3 length: 14 residues. CDR1 and CDR2 from the germline V gene are MNHEY and SMNVEV (reference sequence). The CDR3 region is CASRTTSRYNEQFF. CDR3 in DNA: TGTGCCAGCAGGACCACTAGCCGGTACAATGAGCAGTTCTTC.

This clone was seen only a few times. The V gene is TRBV7-8, the J gene TRBJ1-5, with D possibly matching TRBD1 (6 bases). Germline CDR1 and CDR2: SGHVS and FQNEAQ. The CDR3 totals 16 residues. V lost 1 base to trimming and J lost 2 bases, with 12 bases between them. The CDR3 loop reads CASSLEQGSRNQPQHF. The CDR3 nucleotides are TGTGCCAGCAGCTTAGAACAGGGCTCCCGCAATCAGCCCCAGCATTTT. Complete variable domain (other parts from reference TRBV7-8 and TRBJ1-5): GAGVSQSPRYKVAKRGQDVALRCDPISGHVSLFWYQQALGQGPEFLTYFQNEAQLDKSGLPSDRFFAERPEGSVSTLKIQRTQQEDSAVYLCASSLEQGSRNQPQHFGDGTRLSIL.

The chain is built from TRBV7-3 and TRBJ2-3, with D perhaps matching TRBD1 (5 bases). Trimming shortened V by 5 bases and J by 2 bases, and 8 bases separated the two germline ends. Germline assignment: CDR1 SGHTA and CDR2 FQGTGA. This CDR3 region has 13 residues. CDR3 residues: CASSQDNTDTQYF. DNA of the CDR3: TGTGCCAGCAGCCAGGACAACACAGATACGCAGTATTTT.

The chain employs TRBV4-1 and TRBJ1-4, with a possible D match to TRBD1 (6 bases). Germline V gene sequence: CDR1 MGHRA, CDR2 YSYEKL. V was cut by 0 bases and J by 8 bases, with 16 bases left in between. The CDR3 covers 16 residues. The CDR3 DNA reads as TGCGCCAGCAGCCAAGACACAGGGTCCGGGGCGGAAAAACTGTTTTTT. It is translated as CASSQDTGSGAEKLFF.

The chain combines TRBV5-6 with TRBJ2-1; the match to TRBD2 covers 9 bases. Germline V gene lookup returns CDR1 SGHDT and CDR2 YYEEEE. V gave up 4 bases and J gave up 6 bases; unmatched junction bases: 11. The CDR3 covers 16 residues. In DNA, the CDR3 is TGTGCCAGCAGCCTTAGGTCAGCGGGAGGTTCCAATGAGCAGTTCTTC. Its translation is CASSLRSAGGSNEQFF.

The V and J genes are TRBV9 and TRBJ2-3, with 16 positions matching TRBD2. This CDR3 contains 18 residues. Germline V gene lookup returns CDR1 SGDLS and CDR2 YYNGEE. J was trimmed by 6 bases and V by 1 base; bases with no gene match: 8. For the CDR3, the DNA is TGTGCCAGCAGCGTAAGGGGACTAGCGGGGGGGCTTGTGGATACGCAGTATTTT. As protein: CASSVRGLAGGLVDTQYF.

This chain links TRBV27 with TRBJ1-5; 7 bases align to TRBD1. The CDR3 has 16 residues. CDR1 is MNHEY, CDR2 SMNVEV, per germline (reference sequence). V shed 5 bases, J shed 0 bases, and the junction held 7 bases outside the gene matches. The CDR3 DNA follows: TGTGCCAGCAGTACAGGGGCAAGGGGTAGCAATCAGCCCCAGCATTTT. It codes for CASSTGARGSNQPQHF.

The chain uses TRBV5-6 and TRBJ1-2; D is unclear. The CDR3 runs 13 residues. The V gene's germline CDR1 is SGHDT and CDR2 YYEEEE. V was pared by 0 bases and J by 8 bases, with 11 bases between. This CDR3 reads CASSLAGPPGYTF. CDR3 DNA: TGTGCCAGCAGCTTGGCTGGCCCTCCGGGCTACACCTTC.

This clone was seen a handful of times. The gene calls are TRBV6-1 and TRBJ1-2; D perhaps matches TRBD1 (6 bases). Germline V gives CDR1 MNHNS, CDR2 SASEGT. The CDR3 is 15 amino acids. V was clipped by 2 bases and J by 4 bases, with 14 bases between them. The CDR3 coding sequence is TGTGCCAGCAGTGAATCTATTGGGGGCTCCTATGGCTACACCTTC. It codes for CASSESIGGSYGYTF.

A single count supports this clone. The J gene is TRBJ1-2, the V gene TRBV6-6, with D perhaps TRBD1 (6 bases). Per germline, CDR1 MNHNY and CDR2 SVGAGI (reference sequence). The CDR3 consists of 13 residues. V was trimmed by 1 base and J by 7 bases, leaving 10 bases between them. This CDR3 is CASSYYRAGGYTF. The DNA of the CDR3 is TGTGCCAGCAGTTACTACAGGGCTGGTGGCTACACCTTC.

This chain uses TRBV6-5 with TRBJ1-2, with 7 positions matching TRBD1. The V and J ends lost 4 bases and 5 bases, in that order; junction bases with no gene match: 7. The V gene's germline CDR1 is MNHEY and CDR2 SVGAGI. The CDR3 spans 14 residues. The CDR3 sequence is CASSLDRSTYGYTF. CDR3 coding DNA: TGTGCCAGCAGTTTGGACAGGAGCACTTATGGCTACACCTTC.

The rearrangement links TRBV9 to TRBJ2-7, with D tentatively TRBD2 (6 bases). The CDR3 has 14 residues. V was cut by 0 bases and J by 6 bases, with 13 bases left in between. Germline V gene sequence: CDR1 SGDLS, CDR2 YYNGEE. CDR3 sequence: CASSVDGLGGEQYF. CDR3 in DNA: TGTGCCAGCAGCGTAGATGGGCTGGGGGGCGAGCAGTACTTC.

This clone was detected only once. This sequence joins TRBV3-1 (or the pseudogene TRBV3-2) and TRBJ2-7, with D maybe TRBD2 (6 bases). This CDR3 has 14 amino acids. V was cut by 4 bases and J by 2 bases, with 12 bases left in between. Germline V lookup: CDR1 LGHDT, CDR2 YNNKEL (reference sequence). The DNA for the CDR3 is TGTGCCAGCAGCCGCCCGGGACTTCCCTACGAGCAGTACTTC. Its translation is CASSRPGLPYEQYF.

Only a few counts were recorded for this clone. The J gene is TRBJ1-6, the V gene TRBV27; no reliable D call. The V gene's germline CDR1 is MNHEY and CDR2 SMNVEV (reference sequence). The CDR3 consists of 14 residues. Deletions cut 3 bases from V and 10 bases from J, with 13 bases between. The DNA of the CDR3 is TGTGCCAGCAGTTTGGGAGGGAGGGAATCACCCCTCCACTTT. It encodes CASSLGGRESPLHF.

This sequence joins TRBV5-1 and TRBJ1-1, with D maybe TRBD1 (6 bases). Between the trimmed V and J ends, which lost 6 bases and 1 base, there was a span of 22 bases. Germline CDR1 is SGHRS and CDR2 is YFSETQ. This CDR3 comprises 17 residues. The CDR3 bases are TGCGCCAGCACCTTAACCGGCAGGGGTTTGGGGAACACTGAAGCTTTCTTT. Translation: CASTLTGRGLGNTEAFF.

This clone was observed at least ten times. J is TRBJ1-2 and V is TRBV19, with TRBD1 matching 9 bases. The germline gives CDR1 LNHDA, CDR2 SQIVND (reference sequence). The CDR3 covers 16 residues. V dropped 4 bases and J dropped 2; count of bases not matched to a gene: 8. DNA of the CDR3: TGTGCCAGTAGTACCCGGGACAGGGACCGAAACTATGGCTACACCTTC. This codes for CASSTRDRDRNYGYTF.

The rearrangement joins TRBV7-9 to TRBJ2-3, with D possibly TRBD2 on 5 matching bases. V was pared by 2 bases and J by 1 base, with 10 bases between. This CDR3 region has 15 residues. CDR1 is SEHNR and CDR2 is FQNEAQ in the germline V gene (reference sequence). The CDR3 is CASSLPVGGTDTQYF. The CDR3 bases are TGTGCCAGCAGCTTACCCGTCGGGGGCACAGATACGCAGTATTTT.

This clone is a singleton in its sample. V and J are TRBV5-8 and TRBJ1-2; 7 nucleotides match TRBD1. The CDR3 contains 18 residues. The V gene's germline CDR1 is SGHTS and CDR2 YDEGEE. Trimming at V came to 4 bases and at J to 4 bases, leaving 19 bases not matched to a gene. CDR3 in amino acids: CASSLGGGHFTIGYGYTF. For the CDR3, the DNA is TGTGCCAGCAGCCTTGGAGGGGGCCATTTTACCATCGGCTATGGCTACACCTTC.

This clone was seen a handful of times. The V call is TRBV5-1, the J call TRBJ2-1, with 9 positions matching TRBD2. This CDR3 has 14 residues. The V and J ends lost 0 bases and 10 bases, in that order; junction bases with no gene match: 5. Germline lookup yields CDR1 SGHRS and CDR2 YFSETQ. CDR3: CASSLAGTSREQFF. CDR3 bases: TGCGCCAGCAGCTTGGCCGGGACTAGCCGCGAGCAGTTCTTC.

The chain links TRBV14 to TRBJ1-1, with TRBD1 matching 10 bases. Trimming cost V 5 bases and J 0 bases; bases outside gene matches: 12. The CDR3 runs to 18 residues. Germline V lookup: CDR1 SGHDN, CDR2 FVKESK. The CDR3 nucleotides are TGTGCCAGCAGCGAGTCGACAGGGGGCGCCTTGATGAACACTGAAGCTTTCTTT. It yields the protein CASSESTGGALMNTEAFF. Full variable domain (missing parts from reference TRBV14 and TRBJ1-1): EAGVTQFPSHSVIEKGQTVTLRCDPISGHDNLYWYRRVMGKEIKFLLHFVKESKQDESGMPNNRFLAERTGGTYSTLKVQPAELEDSGVYFCASSESTGGALMNTEAFFGQGTRLTVV.

The chain has TRBV5-1 and TRBJ2-7, with 9 bases identical to TRBD2. CDR3 length: 14 amino acids. Unmatched junction bases numbered 7, after V lost 4 bases and J lost 5 bases. Germline lookup yields CDR1 SGHRS and CDR2 YFSETQ. As DNA, the CDR3 is TGCGCCAGCAGCCCCGTTGTAGCGGGAGACGAGCAGTACTTC. Protein product: CASSPVVAGDEQYF.

The chain uses TRBV11-1 and TRBJ1-2; weak D call: TRBD1 (5 bases). This CDR3 contains 12 residues. The germline CDR1 and CDR2 sequences are SGHAT and FQDESV (reference sequence). The germline V and J ends were trimmed by 8 bases and 6 bases, with 13 bases remaining between them. The CDR3: CASPKGIDGYTF. Written as DNA, the CDR3 is TGTGCCAGCCCGAAGGGGATCGATGGCTACACCTTC.

The chain recombines TRBV3-1 (or the pseudogene TRBV3-2) with TRBJ1-2, with D perhaps TRBD1 (5 bases). The CDR3 runs 15 residues. Looked up from germline, CDR1 is LGHDT and CDR2 is YNNKEL (reference sequence). V lost 0 bases and J 8 bases, leaving 16 bases between the germline ends. CDR3 region: CASSQDTGVGGGYTF. The CDR3 region has the DNA TGTGCCAGCAGCCAAGATACGGGGGTCGGAGGGGGCTACACCTTC.

The chain uses TRBV18 and TRBJ2-1; D not certain. The CDR3 is 13 amino acids. Germline loops: CDR1 KGHSH, CDR2 LQKENI. V was trimmed by 9 bases and J by 0 bases, leaving 9 bases between them. The CDR3 here is CASMLSSYNEQFF. In DNA form, the CDR3 reads TGTGCCAGTATGCTCAGCTCCTACAATGAGCAGTTCTTC.

The gene calls are TRBV29-1 and TRBJ2-5; TRBD2 is a possible D gene (6 bases). CDR1 and CDR2 (germline): SQVTM, ANQGSEA. V lost 2 bases and J 7 bases, leaving 11 bases between the germline ends. CDR3 length equals 12 residues. Written as DNA, the CDR3 is TGCAGCGTTGAACTAGCGCTTGGGACCCAGTACTTC. Its protein product is CSVELALGTQYF.

This sequence joins TRBV18 and TRBJ2-1, with 8 bases identical to TRBD2. Trimming cost V 0 bases and J 5 bases; bases outside gene matches: 9. CDR3 length: 17 amino acids. The germline CDR1 and CDR2 sequences are KGHSH and LQKENI. CDR3 DNA: TGTGCCAGCTCACCACCGAGAGCGGGAGTGGTCGACAATGAGCAGTTCTTC. This translates into CASSPPRAGVVDNEQFF.

V usage is TRBV29-1 and J usage is TRBJ2-3; the D gene is possibly TRBD2 (6 bases). Germline V gene lookup returns CDR1 SQVTM and CDR2 ANQGSEA. This CDR3 spans 17 amino acids. The V and J ends lost 0 bases and 0 bases respectively, with 16 bases between them. CDR3 coding DNA: TGCAGCGTTGAAGATTCTGGGGACTCTACTAGCACAGATACGCAGTATTTT. It encodes CSVEDSGDSTSTDTQYF.

This clone was seen a single time. The chain joins TRBV11-2 to TRBJ2-2; possible D gene TRBD1, 6 bases. The ends were cut back, 1 base at V and 5 bases at J, with 17 bases in the middle. Germline CDR1 and CDR2: SGHAT and FQNNGV. CDR3 length equals 17 residues. This CDR3 reads CASSLVGQIRNTGELFF. CDR3 DNA sequence: TGTGCCAGCAGCTTAGTTGGACAGATTAGAAATACCGGGGAGCTGTTTTTT.